This is a list of T cell receptor beta chains from one sample in a study of T cell responses to AZD1222 COVID-19 vaccine. The protocol was immunoSEQ multiplex PCR, while the TCRdb copy is restricted to in-frame clones and leaves out a portion. The data contain around 140,000 clones, 91% of them singletons. The material sequenced was peripheral blood, taken 28 days after the second AZD1222 dose. These receptor sequences come from an adult who received the AZD1222 COVID-19 vaccine. Both conserved end residues are part of each CDR3. A D gene is named only where the DNA matches it firmly. A row's size may be missing; if present it is once, few, many or a size class.

d_gene: .
abundance: .
j_gene: TRBJ1-3
v_gene: TRBV30
CDR3aa: CAWSRGGSTSGNTIYF
CDR3nt: TGTGCCTGGAGTCGTGGGGGATCTACCTCTGGAAACACCATATATTTT

d_gene: .
abundance: .
j_gene: TRBJ1-1
v_gene: TRBV19
CDR3aa: CAKNGPLGTEAFF
CDR3nt: TGTGCCAAAAATGGACCGTTAGGCACTGAAGCTTTCTTT

d_gene: .
abundance: .
j_gene: TRBJ1-2
v_gene: TRBV6-5
CDR3aa: CASILTGLGGYTF
CDR3nt: TGTGCCAGCATTCTGACGGGACTGGGGGGCTACACCTTC

d_gene: TRBD2
abundance: .
j_gene: TRBJ2-5
v_gene: TRBV3-1/TRBV3-2
CDR3aa: CASSPRASGGAETQYF
CDR3nt: TGTGCCAGCAGCCCCCGGGCTAGCGGGGGGGCGGAGACCCAGTACTTC

d_gene: TRBD1
abundance: .
j_gene: TRBJ2-2
v_gene: TRBV6-5
CDR3aa: CANRQGPNTGELFF
CDR3nt: TGTGCCAACCGACAGGGCCCGAACACCGGGGAGCTGTTTTTT

d_gene: TRBD1
abundance: .
j_gene: TRBJ1-1
v_gene: TRBV4-3
CDR3aa: CASSLGTDTEAFF
CDR3nt: TGCGCCAGCAGCCTCGGGACAGACACTGAAGCTTTCTTT

d_gene: TRBD1
abundance: .
j_gene: TRBJ1-2
v_gene: TRBV5-8
CDR3aa: CASSLAGPGGYGYTF
CDR3nt: TGTGCCAGCAGCTTGGCAGGGCCAGGGGGCTATGGCTACACCTTC

d_gene: TRBD1
abundance: .
j_gene: TRBJ1-2
v_gene: TRBV12-3/TRBV12-4
CDR3aa: CASSTGGQGYTF
CDR3nt: TGTGCCAGCAGCACAGGGGGCCAGGGCTACACCTTC

d_gene: .
abundance: .
j_gene: TRBJ2-1
v_gene: TRBV7-3
CDR3aa: CASSLGPTGAYNEQFF
CDR3nt: TGTGCCAGCAGCTTAGGGCCCACAGGCGCCTACAATGAGCAGTTCTTC

d_gene: TRBD2
abundance: once
j_gene: TRBJ2-1
v_gene: TRBV11-3
CDR3aa: CASSLRLAVNNNEQFF
CDR3nt: TGTGCCAGCAGCCTTAGACTAGCAGTCAACAACAATGAGCAGTTCTTC

d_gene: .
abundance: .
j_gene: TRBJ2-1
v_gene: TRBV9
CDR3aa: CASSLGLDEQFF
CDR3nt: TGTGCCAGCAGCCTCGGACTTGATGAGCAGTTCTTC

d_gene: TRBD1
abundance: .
j_gene: TRBJ2-5
v_gene: TRBV6-1
CDR3aa: CASSGPTGGQDQTQYF
CDR3nt: TGTGCCAGCAGTGGGCCTACAGGGGGGCAAGATCAGACCCAGTACTTC

d_gene: .
abundance: .
j_gene: TRBJ1-2
v_gene: TRBV30
CDR3aa: CAWRTSGIGKYSNYGYTF
CDR3nt: TGTGCCTGGAGGACCTCTGGAATAGGGAAGTATTCTAACTATGGCTACACCTTC

d_gene: .
abundance: once
j_gene: TRBJ1-1
v_gene: TRBV30
CDR3aa: CAWKTWQNTEAFF
CDR3nt: TGTGCCTGGAAGACTTGGCAGAACACTGAAGCTTTCTTT

d_gene: .
abundance: .
j_gene: TRBJ2-4
v_gene: TRBV6-5
CDR3aa: CASSLGAKNIQYF
CDR3nt: TGTGCCAGCAGCCTAGGCGCCAAAAACATTCAGTACTTC

d_gene: .
abundance: .
j_gene: TRBJ2-2
v_gene: TRBV11-3
CDR3aa: CASSYYGHDTGELFF
CDR3nt: TGTGCCAGCAGCTACTACGGGCACGACACCGGGGAGCTGTTTTTT

d_gene: .
abundance: .
j_gene: TRBJ2-2
v_gene: TRBV18
CDR3aa: CASSPGRVNTGELFF
CDR3nt: TGTGCCAGCTCACCAGGCAGGGTGAACACCGGGGAGCTGTTTTTT

d_gene: .
abundance: .
j_gene: TRBJ2-5
v_gene: TRBV7-2
CDR3aa: CASSFGGTRQETQYF
CDR3nt: TGTGCCAGCAGCTTTGGGGGTACCCGCCAGGAGACCCAGTACTTC

d_gene: .
abundance: .
j_gene: TRBJ1-3
v_gene: TRBV19
CDR3aa: CASSPGTAGNTIYF
CDR3nt: TGTGCCAGTAGTCCGGGGACTGCTGGAAACACCATATATTTT

d_gene: TRBD1
abundance: .
j_gene: TRBJ1-1
v_gene: TRBV5-1
CDR3aa: CASSPDRATEAFF
CDR3nt: TGCGCCAGCAGCCCAGACAGGGCCACTGAAGCTTTCTTT

d_gene: TRBD1
abundance: .
j_gene: TRBJ2-2
v_gene: TRBV3-1/TRBV3-2
CDR3aa: CASSQPGDRTNTGELFF
CDR3nt: TGTGCCAGCAGCCAACCCGGGGACAGGACTAACACCGGGGAGCTGTTTTTT

d_gene: .
abundance: few
j_gene: TRBJ2-7
v_gene: TRBV7-9
CDR3aa: CASSPGGYEQYF
CDR3nt: TGTGCCAGCAGCCCAGGCGGGTACGAGCAGTACTTC

d_gene: .
abundance: .
j_gene: TRBJ1-6
v_gene: TRBV7-9
CDR3aa: CASSDADYSPLHF
CDR3nt: TGTGCCAGCAGTGACGCGGACTATTCACCCCTCCACTTT

d_gene: .
abundance: .
j_gene: TRBJ1-1
v_gene: TRBV19
CDR3aa: CASRGRGGMNTEAFF
CDR3nt: TGTGCCAGTAGGGGAAGAGGGGGGATGAACACTGAAGCTTTCTTT

d_gene: TRBD1
abundance: once
j_gene: TRBJ1-1
v_gene: TRBV7-8
CDR3aa: CASSAQGVGGTEAFF
CDR3nt: TGTGCCAGCAGCGCCCAGGGGGTGGGAGGAACTGAAGCTTTCTTT

d_gene: .
abundance: .
j_gene: TRBJ1-1
v_gene: TRBV10-3
CDR3aa: CAISEPTNLLPNQGRAEAFF
CDR3nt: TGTGCCATCAGTGAGCCCACGAATCTCTTGCCTAACCAGGGCCGCGCTGAAGCTTTCTTT

d_gene: .
abundance: .
j_gene: TRBJ2-3
v_gene: TRBV9
CDR3aa: CASSAGGPTDTQYF
CDR3nt: TGTGCCAGCAGCGCCGGGGGCCCCACAGATACGCAGTATTTT

d_gene: .
abundance: once
j_gene: TRBJ1-6
v_gene: TRBV7-8
CDR3aa: CASSLIWDGNNSPLHF
CDR3nt: TGTGCCAGCAGCTTAATATGGGACGGCAATAATTCACCCCTCCACTTT

d_gene: .
abundance: .
j_gene: TRBJ1-5
v_gene: TRBV15
CDR3aa: CATSRVTHHTSNQPQHF
CDR3nt: TGTGCCACCAGCAGAGTTACCCATCACACTAGCAATCAGCCCCAGCATTTT

d_gene: TRBD1
abundance: .
j_gene: TRBJ2-4
v_gene: TRBV14
CDR3aa: CASSPLQGPLYF
CDR3nt: TGTGCCAGCAGCCCGTTACAGGGGCCTCTGTACTTC

d_gene: .
abundance: .
j_gene: TRBJ1-1
v_gene: TRBV7-9
CDR3aa: CASSPRGVGGTEAFF
CDR3nt: TGTGCCAGCAGCCCACGTGGTGTCGGCGGGACTGAAGCTTTCTTT

d_gene: TRBD1
abundance: .
j_gene: TRBJ1-2
v_gene: TRBV10-3
CDR3aa: CAITPWGLQGAYGYTF
CDR3nt: TGTGCCATCACCCCCTGGGGCCTGCAGGGGGCTTATGGCTACACCTTC

d_gene: .
abundance: once
j_gene: TRBJ1-6
v_gene: TRBV6-1
CDR3aa: CASSEVGGDSPLHF
CDR3nt: TGTGCCAGCAGTGAGGTGGGGGGTGATTCACCCCTCCACTTT

d_gene: TRBD1
abundance: .
j_gene: TRBJ1-1
v_gene: TRBV10-2
CDR3aa: CASSAVGQTNTEAFF
CDR3nt: TGCGCCAGCAGCGCCGTGGGACAGACCAACACTGAAGCTTTCTTT

d_gene: .
abundance: .
j_gene: TRBJ1-5
v_gene: TRBV6-6
CDR3aa: CASSSGARDQPQHF
CDR3nt: TGTGCCAGCAGTTCAGGGGCGAGGGATCAGCCCCAGCATTTT

d_gene: .
abundance: .
j_gene: TRBJ1-1
v_gene: TRBV2
CDR3aa: CASSGIGNTEAFF
CDR3nt: TGTGCCAGCAGTGGTATAGGGAACACTGAAGCTTTCTTT

d_gene: TRBD2
abundance: .
j_gene: TRBJ2-5
v_gene: TRBV5-1
CDR3aa: CASSLPSAGGPGETQYF
CDR3nt: TGCGCCAGCAGCTTGCCGTCAGCGGGAGGGCCGGGGGAGACCCAGTACTTC

d_gene: TRBD1
abundance: once
j_gene: TRBJ2-1
v_gene: TRBV10-3
CDR3aa: CAISPGTGTHEQFF
CDR3nt: TGTGCCATCAGTCCCGGGACAGGGACTCATGAGCAGTTCTTC

d_gene: .
abundance: once
j_gene: TRBJ2-1
v_gene: TRBV4-3
CDR3aa: CASSQDRAGAYNEQFF
CDR3nt: TGCGCCAGCAGCCAAGATCGGGCCGGGGCCTACAATGAGCAGTTCTTC

d_gene: TRBD2
abundance: .
j_gene: TRBJ2-1
v_gene: TRBV7-2
CDR3aa: CASSLTSGRHEQFF
CDR3nt: TGTGCCAGCAGCTTAACTAGCGGGAGACATGAGCAGTTCTTC

d_gene: TRBD1
abundance: .
j_gene: TRBJ1-1
v_gene: TRBV11-3
CDR3aa: CASSLHRGDTEAFF
CDR3nt: TGTGCCAGCAGCTTACACAGGGGGGACACTGAAGCTTTCTTT

d_gene: .
abundance: .
j_gene: TRBJ2-3
v_gene: TRBV27
CDR3aa: CASSSLIFQPDTQYF
CDR3nt: TGTGCCAGCAGCTCTTTAATTTTTCAGCCAGATACGCAGTATTTT

d_gene: TRBD1
abundance: .
j_gene: TRBJ1-2
v_gene: TRBV6-5
CDR3aa: CASSSPGQGNYGYTF
CDR3nt: TGTGCCAGCAGTTCCCCGGGACAGGGTAACTATGGCTACACCTTC

d_gene: .
abundance: once
j_gene: TRBJ1-3
v_gene: TRBV6-5
CDR3aa: CASRSPGNTIYF
CDR3nt: TGTGCCAGTCGGAGTCCGGGAAACACCATATATTTT

d_gene: .
abundance: .
j_gene: TRBJ1-2
v_gene: TRBV2
CDR3aa: CASSLDSTNYGYTF
CDR3nt: TGTGCCAGCAGCCTTGACAGTACTAACTATGGCTACACCTTC

d_gene: TRBD2
abundance: .
j_gene: TRBJ2-2
v_gene: TRBV7-9
CDR3aa: CASSWGLAGTDTGELFF
CDR3nt: TGTGCCAGCAGCTGGGGACTAGCGGGAACGGACACCGGGGAGCTGTTTTTT

d_gene: TRBD1
abundance: .
j_gene: TRBJ2-1
v_gene: TRBV18
CDR3aa: CASSPGQTYHEQFF
CDR3nt: TGTGCCAGCTCACCGGGACAGACCTACCATGAGCAGTTCTTC

d_gene: TRBD1
abundance: .
j_gene: TRBJ1-1
v_gene: TRBV7-3
CDR3aa: CASSAAGGADTEAFF
CDR3nt: TGTGCCAGCAGCGCCGCAGGGGGCGCGGACACTGAAGCTTTCTTT

d_gene: TRBD2
abundance: .
j_gene: TRBJ2-3
v_gene: TRBV5-4
CDR3aa: CASSFGTSGGTDTQYF
CDR3nt: TGTGCCAGCAGCTTCGGGACTAGCGGGGGCACAGATACGCAGTATTTT

d_gene: .
abundance: .
j_gene: TRBJ1-2
v_gene: TRBV7-8
CDR3aa: CASSFSFHSRPYGYTF
CDR3nt: TGTGCCAGCAGCTTTAGTTTCCACAGCCGACCTTATGGCTACACCTTC

d_gene: .
abundance: .
j_gene: TRBJ2-1
v_gene: TRBV24-1
CDR3aa: CATSDLGFLIAVYLYNEQFF
CDR3nt: TGTGCCACCAGTGATTTGGGTTTTCTTATTGCCGTTTACTTGTACAATGAGCAGTTCTTC

d_gene: TRBD2
abundance: .
j_gene: TRBJ2-4
v_gene: TRBV19
CDR3aa: CASSGGVKNIQYF
CDR3nt: TGTGCCAGCTCCGGGGGGGTCAAAAACATTCAGTACTTC

d_gene: TRBD2
abundance: .
j_gene: TRBJ2-3
v_gene: TRBV5-1
CDR3aa: CASSLGLDTSTDTQYF
CDR3nt: TGCGCCAGCAGCTTAGGACTAGACACTAGCACAGATACGCAGTATTTT

d_gene: .
abundance: .
j_gene: TRBJ2-1
v_gene: TRBV18
CDR3aa: CASSPPGLYYNEQFF
CDR3nt: TGTGCCAGCTCACCACCGGGACTTTACTACAATGAGCAGTTCTTC

d_gene: .
abundance: once
j_gene: TRBJ1-4
v_gene: TRBV19
CDR3aa: CASNPQVERGEKLFF
CDR3nt: TGTGCCAGTAACCCTCAGGTGGAGAGGGGCGAAAAACTGTTTTTT

d_gene: .
abundance: .
j_gene: TRBJ1-6
v_gene: TRBV18
CDR3aa: CASSRDTFNSPLHF
CDR3nt: TGTGCCAGCTCAAGGGATACCTTTAATTCACCCCTCCACTTT

d_gene: .
abundance: .
j_gene: TRBJ1-4
v_gene: TRBV11-2
CDR3aa: CASSHTGTTNEKLFF
CDR3nt: TGTGCCAGCAGCCATACGGGGACAACTAATGAAAAACTGTTTTTT

d_gene: .
abundance: .
j_gene: TRBJ2-1
v_gene: TRBV7-2
CDR3aa: CASSPRGVANNEQFF
CDR3nt: TGTGCCAGCAGCCCGCGAGGTGTGGCAAACAATGAGCAGTTCTTC

d_gene: .
abundance: .
j_gene: TRBJ2-2
v_gene: TRBV5-1
CDR3aa: CASSLLTGELFF
CDR3nt: TGCGCCAGCAGCTTGTTGACCGGGGAGCTGTTTTTT

d_gene: TRBD2
abundance: .
j_gene: TRBJ2-1
v_gene: TRBV7-9
CDR3aa: CASSPREGKDYNEQFF
CDR3nt: TGTGCCAGCAGCCCGCGGGAGGGGAAGGACTACAATGAGCAGTTCTTC